The rows below give T cell receptor beta chains drawn from one sample of a study of patients and donors after allogeneic stem cell transplantation. A single record per CDR3 protein comes from TCRdb applying MiXCR to the RT-PCR reads. This repertoire shows 200,000 to 250,000 distinct CDR3 sequences, 14% found once; its top ten account for approximately 10%. Sequencing input: blood, either unsorted or a sorted T cell fraction (not recorded which). Every receptor here comes from a human donor who was either an allogeneic HSCT recipient or a stem cell or donor lymphocyte infusion donor (not recorded which). It is not recorded whose cells these are; they may come from a transplant donor. Both conserved end residues are part of each CDR3.

v_gene	j_gene	CDR3aa
TRBV3-1	TRBJ2-7	CASSQAGIEQYF
TRBV5-4	TRBJ2-1	CASSRDLAGGSYNEQFF
TRBV5-1	TRBJ1-4	CASSLSGGDNEKLFF
TRBV30	TRBJ1-5	CAWSVGRNQPQHF
TRBV28	TRBJ1-2	CASSATGRIYGYTF
TRBV7-9	TRBJ1-1	CASSSRQTVNTEAFF
TRBV6-1	TRBJ2-1	CASSRGGQGANEQFF
TRBV28	TRBJ2-7	CATRYPTGYEQYF
TRBV27	TRBJ2-2	CASNQGAGAGELFF
TRBV12-3/TRBV12-4	TRBJ2-5	CASSQTGETQYF
TRBV20-1	TRBJ2-5	CSAPLGAETQYF
TRBV20-1	TRBJ1-5	CSARDPGQGNQPQHF
TRBV2	TRBJ2-3	CASSKFRASSQDTQYF
TRBV6-1	TRBJ2-2	CASTKGQNTGELFF
TRBV5-1	TRBJ2-1	CASSLATGRGNEQFF
TRBV20-1	TRBJ1-1	CSASFGAGTEAFF
TRBV14	TRBJ1-2	CASSSRSITGDYGYTF
TRBV7-8	TRBJ2-2	CASSLGLLAGAGELFF
TRBV6-2/TRBV6-3	TRBJ2-3	CASATQRLGTDTQYF
TRBV6-2/TRBV6-3	TRBJ1-2	CASSYNRLNYGYTF
TRBV18	TRBJ2-3	CASSPPTSGRATDTQYF
TRBV5-4	TRBJ1-2	CASSLVGSNDGYTF
TRBV10-3	TRBJ2-7	CAISERPGGDEQYF
TRBV12-5	TRBJ1-3	CASGLVHRGQEGNTIYF
TRBV20-1	TRBJ1-1	CSAETGGTEAFF
TRBV7-3	TRBJ2-2	CASSFGQNTGELFF
TRBV20-1	TRBJ2-3	CSASFSGGQQTDTQYF
TRBV24-1	TRBJ2-2	CATSDPKGLAGVTGELFF
TRBV20-1	TRBJ2-7	CSASGTGTGGHEQYF
TRBV28	TRBJ1-5	CASSLPGAGQPQHF
TRBV2	TRBJ1-5	CASRARTGAQGPQHF
TRBV4-3	TRBJ1-6	CASSQGPGTTYNSPLHF
TRBV5-8	TRBJ1-5	CASSLVAGGNQPQHF
TRBV11-2	TRBJ1-1	CASSSKAETEAFF
TRBV12-3/TRBV12-4	TRBJ1-1	CASSLAGLVIGTEAFF
TRBV25-1	TRBJ2-6	CASSATGTGANVLTF
TRBV5-1	TRBJ1-2	CASTLRDGEKYGYTF